These 7 T cell receptor beta chains came from one sample sequenced in a study of metastatic and nonmetastatic thyroid tumors. TCRdb re-called the PCR reads via MiXCR. This sample has some 12,000 clones, with 10% to 15% found just once. Each patient came to thyroid surgery without any prior treatment (of any kind). Sample: blood. These receptors were taken from a female donor with papillary thyroid cancer or a benign thyroid nodule (not recorded which). Some clones in this sample may be carry-over from other donors' samples.

The table lists this clone with many counts. The chain carries TRBV27 and TRBJ1-1; tentative D call: TRBD1 (5 bases). V was pared by 6 bases and J by 0 bases, with 11 bases between. The V gene's germline CDR1 is MNHEY and CDR2 SMNVEV (reference sequence). This CDR3 is built from 14 residues. CDR3 residues: CASRPGTLNTEAFF. DNA for the CDR3: TGTGCCAGCAGACCCGGGACCCTGAACACTGAAGCTTTCTTT.

This clone was observed many times. A much larger clone differs by one base, so this may be a read error. The V gene is TRBV27, the J gene TRBJ1-1, with D perhaps matching TRBD1 (6 bases). Trimming cost V 1 base and J 2 bases, with 14 bases left between them. This CDR3 is built from 16 residues. Per germline, CDR1 MNHEY and CDR2 SMNVEV (reference sequence). The chain's CDR3 is CASSLFLGGRNTEAFF. The CDR3 region has the DNA TGTGCCAGCAGTTTATTTTTGGGGGGCAGAAACACTGAAGCTTTCTTT.

This clone appeared many times. A junction boundary mismatches the germline segment, possibly from a read error. The gene calls are TRBV25-1 and TRBJ2-7; TRBD2 agrees at 8 bases. Per the germline V gene, CDR1 is MGHDK and CDR2 is SYGVNS. CDR3 length: 14 residues. The CDR3 region is CASSERVAGYGQYF. In DNA form, the CDR3 reads TGTGCCAGCAGTGAAAGGGTAGCGGGGTACGGGCAGTACTTC.

Within the sample, this clone is medium-sized. This chain links TRBV19 with TRBJ2-5; D assignment may be TRBD1 or TRBD2 (5 bases each). Trimming cost V 5 bases and J 6 bases, with 13 bases left between them. CDR3 length equals 13 residues. Germline V CDR1 and CDR2: LNHDA, SQIVND (reference sequence). The CDR3 protein is CASSPRDVKTQYF. Written as DNA, the CDR3 is TGTGCCAGTAGTCCCCGGGACGTGAAGACCCAGTACTTC.

This clone has a count of ten or more. This chain joins TRBV10-3 and TRBJ1-6; D possibly corresponds to TRBD1 (6 bases). This CDR3 comprises 14 residues. Germline V lookup: CDR1 ENHRY, CDR2 SYGVKD. V shed 6 bases and J shed 11 bases, with 17 bases lying between them. The CDR3 here is CAIRDSSGIPPLHF. The CDR3 DNA sequence: TGTGCCATCAGGGACAGCTCGGGTATACCACCCCTCCACTTT.

Regarding this clone: A junction end diverges from the germline sequence, so it may reflect a read error. The chain carries TRBV11-1 and TRBJ2-1; D gene uncertain. Per germline, CDR1 SGHAT and CDR2 FQDESV (reference sequence). The CDR3 has 15 residues. CDR3 DNA sequence: TGCTCCAGCCACCTCGTGGGTAGCTCCTACAATGAGCAGTTCTTC. Residues: CSSHLVGSSYNEQFF. Full variable domain (rest looked up from reference TRBV11-1 and TRBJ2-1): EAEVAQSPRYKITEKSQAVAFWCDPISGHATLYWYRQILGQGPELLVQFQDESVVDDSQLPKDRFSAERLKGVDSTLKIQPAELGDSAMYLCSSHLVGSSYNEQFFGPGTRLTVL.

This clone has at least ten counts. The chain is built from TRBV7-6 and TRBJ1-4; TRBD1 matches at 8 bases. Germline V gene lookup returns CDR1 SGHVS and CDR2 FNYEAQ. This CDR3 contains 20 residues. Trimming removed 4 bases from V and 0 bases from J; junction bases left unmatched: 16. CDR3 region: CASSSSLYLGQVATNEKLFF. In nucleotides, the CDR3 is TGTGCCAGCAGCTCTTCCCTTTATTTGGGACAGGTTGCAACTAATGAAAAACTGTTTTTT.